This T cell receptor beta chain was observed in a study of cytomegalovirus exposure and HLA in healthy donors. Clones were read by immunoSEQ multiplex PCR, and TCRdb kept only the in-frame ones, dropping some. The table lists 100,000 to 150,000 clones, roughly 89% of them singletons. Sequenced material: PBMCs. This receptor was identified in a woman aged 18-29 years in good health and CMV-seronegative.

In DNA form, the CDR3 reads TGTGCCAGCAGAGCCCGGGACAGGGGGCTCCAAGAGACCCAGTACTTC. It codes for CASRARDRGLQETQYF. J is TRBJ2-5 and V is TRBV2, with 12 bases identical to TRBD1. CDR3 size: 16 residues. V lost 6 bases, J lost 1 base, and 6 bases stayed unmatched. CDR1 and CDR2 from the germline V gene are SNHLY and FYNNEI. Combining the CDR3 with reference TRBV2 and TRBJ2-5 gives the whole variable domain EPEVTQTPSHQVTQMGQEVILRCVPISNHLYFYWYRQILGQKVEFLVSFYNNEISEKSEIFDDQFSVERPDGSNFTLKIRSTKLEDSAMYFCASRARDRGLQETQYFGPGTRLLVL.